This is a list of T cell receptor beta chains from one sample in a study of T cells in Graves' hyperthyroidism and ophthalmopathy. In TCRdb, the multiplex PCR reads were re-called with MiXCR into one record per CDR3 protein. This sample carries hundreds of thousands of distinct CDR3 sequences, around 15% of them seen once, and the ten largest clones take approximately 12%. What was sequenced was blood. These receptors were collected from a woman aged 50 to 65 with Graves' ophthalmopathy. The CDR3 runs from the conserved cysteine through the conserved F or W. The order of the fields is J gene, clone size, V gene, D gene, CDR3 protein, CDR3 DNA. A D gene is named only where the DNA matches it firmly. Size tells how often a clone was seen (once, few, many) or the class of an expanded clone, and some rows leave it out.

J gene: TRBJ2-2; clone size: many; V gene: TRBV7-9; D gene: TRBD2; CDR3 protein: CASSSLTSGSRTGELFF; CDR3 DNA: TGTGCCAGCAGCTCCCTAACTAGCGGGAGTCGCACCGGGGAGCTGTTTTTT
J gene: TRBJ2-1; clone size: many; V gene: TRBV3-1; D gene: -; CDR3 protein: CASSPGLYNEQFF; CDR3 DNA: TGTGCCAGCAGCCCCGGACTCTACAATGAGCAGTTCTTC
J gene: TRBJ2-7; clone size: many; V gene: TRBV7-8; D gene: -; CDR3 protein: CASSSPTGAAYEQYF; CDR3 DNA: TGTGCCAGCAGCTCCCCTACAGGCGCGGCCTACGAGCAGTACTTC
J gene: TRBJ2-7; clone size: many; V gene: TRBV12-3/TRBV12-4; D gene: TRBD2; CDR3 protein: CASSRSRTSGRFYEQYF; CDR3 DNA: TGTGCCAGCAGTCGTAGCAGGACTAGCGGGAGGTTCTACGAGCAGTACTTC
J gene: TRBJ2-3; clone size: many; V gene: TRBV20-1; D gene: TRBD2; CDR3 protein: CSASRTSGSSPDTQYF; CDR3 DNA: TGCAGTGCTTCCCGGACTAGCGGGAGTAGTCCAGATACGCAGTATTTT
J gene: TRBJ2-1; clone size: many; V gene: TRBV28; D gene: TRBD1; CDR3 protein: CASNNRDRANEQFF; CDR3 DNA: TGTGCCAGCAATAACCGGGACAGGGCCAATGAGCAGTTCTTC
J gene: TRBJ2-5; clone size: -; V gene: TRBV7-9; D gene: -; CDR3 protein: CASSLATPGQETQYF; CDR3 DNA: TGTGCCAGCAGCTTAGCTACCCCGGGGCAAGAGACCCAGTACTTC
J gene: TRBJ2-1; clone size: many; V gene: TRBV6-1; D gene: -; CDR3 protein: CASSQAPSTDNEQFF; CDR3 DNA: TGTGCCAGCAGCCAGGCGCCTTCTACGGACAATGAGCAGTTCTTC
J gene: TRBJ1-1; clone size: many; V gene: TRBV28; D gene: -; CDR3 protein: CASSPGQKNTEAFF; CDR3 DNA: TGTGCCAGCAGTCCAGGACAGAAGAACACTGAAGCTTTCTTT
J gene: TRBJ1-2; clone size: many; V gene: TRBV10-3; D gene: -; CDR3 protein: CAISESSFLNGYTF; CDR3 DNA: TGTGCCATCAGTGAGTCTAGCTTCTTAAATGGCTACACCTTC
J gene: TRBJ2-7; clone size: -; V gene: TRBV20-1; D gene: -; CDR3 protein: CRRTDPYEQYF; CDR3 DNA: TGCAGGAGGACTGATCCCTACGAGCAGTACTTC
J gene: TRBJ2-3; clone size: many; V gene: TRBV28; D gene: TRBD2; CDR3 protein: CASKLAGGSTDTQYF; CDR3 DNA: TGTGCCAGCAAGTTGGCGGGAGGGAGCACAGATACGCAGTATTTT
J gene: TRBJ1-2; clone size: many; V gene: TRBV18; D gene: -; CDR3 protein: CASSPGYGQAKDYGYTF; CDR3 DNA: TGTGCCAGCTCACCTGGGTACGGGCAGGCGAAAGACTATGGCTACACCTTC
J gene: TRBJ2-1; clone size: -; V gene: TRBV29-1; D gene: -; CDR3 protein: CSVRPGNEQFF; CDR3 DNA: TGCAGCGTTCGCCCGGGGAATGAGCAGTTCTTC
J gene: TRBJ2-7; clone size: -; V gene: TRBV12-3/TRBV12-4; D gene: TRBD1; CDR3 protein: CASSPPDRASYEQYF; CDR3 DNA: TGTGCCAGCAGTCCACCCGACAGGGCATCCTACGAGCAGTACTTC
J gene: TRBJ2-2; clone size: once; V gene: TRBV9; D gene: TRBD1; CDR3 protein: CASSMGTGPANTGELFF; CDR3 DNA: TGTGCCAGCAGCATGGGGACAGGACCAGCGAACACCGGGGAGCTGTTTTTT
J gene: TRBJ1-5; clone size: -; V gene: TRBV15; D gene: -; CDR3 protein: CATSNGAPFPNQPQHF; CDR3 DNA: TGTGCCACCAGCAACGGGGCCCCCTTCCCCAATCAGCCCCAGCATTTT
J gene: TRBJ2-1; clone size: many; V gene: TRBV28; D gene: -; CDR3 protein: CASIHGESSYNEQFF; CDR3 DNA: TGTGCCAGCATACACGGGGAAAGCTCCTACAATGAGCAGTTCTTC
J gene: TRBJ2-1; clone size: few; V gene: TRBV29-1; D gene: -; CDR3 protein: CSALGQGAYNEQFF; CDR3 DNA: TGCAGCGCCCTGGGGCAGGGAGCCTACAATGAGCAGTTCTTC
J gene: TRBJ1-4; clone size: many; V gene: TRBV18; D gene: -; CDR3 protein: CASSPLHNEKLFF; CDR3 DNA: TGTGCCAGCTCACCACTTCATAATGAAAAACTGTTTTTT
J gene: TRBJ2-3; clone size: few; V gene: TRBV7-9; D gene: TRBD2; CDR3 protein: CASSLASGATDTQYF; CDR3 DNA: TGTGCCAGCAGCTTGGCTAGCGGAGCCACAGATACGCAGTATTTT
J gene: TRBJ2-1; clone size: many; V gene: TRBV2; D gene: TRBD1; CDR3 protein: CASSDLGQGLENEQFF; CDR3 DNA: TGTGCCAGCAGTGACCTGGGACAGGGGTTGGAGAATGAGCAGTTCTTC
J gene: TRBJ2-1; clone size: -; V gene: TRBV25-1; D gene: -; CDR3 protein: CASSDPIQAGSLYNEQFF; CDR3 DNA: TGTGCCAGCAGTGATCCCATACAGGCCGGGAGCCTGTACAATGAGCAGTTCTTC
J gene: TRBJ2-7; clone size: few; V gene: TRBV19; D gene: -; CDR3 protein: CASSQDSDNEQYF; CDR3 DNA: TGTGCCAGTAGTCAGGACTCCGACAACGAGCAGTACTTC
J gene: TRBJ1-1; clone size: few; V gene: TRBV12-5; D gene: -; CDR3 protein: CASGLARSIREAFF; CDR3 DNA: TGTGCTAGTGGTTTGGCTCGGAGCATCCGTGAAGCTTTCTTT
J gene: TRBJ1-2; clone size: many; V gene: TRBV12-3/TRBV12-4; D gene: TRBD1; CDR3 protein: CASSSHSGQGSYGYTF; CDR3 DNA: TGTGCCAGCAGCAGTCACTCGGGACAGGGATCCTATGGCTACACCTTC
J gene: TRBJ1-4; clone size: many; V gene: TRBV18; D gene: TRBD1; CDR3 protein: CASSPVGQGNEKLFF; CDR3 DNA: TGTGCCAGCTCACCTGTGGGACAGGGTAATGAAAAACTGTTTTTT
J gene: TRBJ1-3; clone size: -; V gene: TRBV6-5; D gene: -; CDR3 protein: CASSYSPGSPGNTIYF; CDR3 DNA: TGTGCCAGCAGTTACTCGCCAGGATCCCCTGGAAACACCATATATTTT
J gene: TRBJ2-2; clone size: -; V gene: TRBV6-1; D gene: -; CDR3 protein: CASSPAAAGNTGELFF; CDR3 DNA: TGTGCCAGCAGCCCGGCGGCGGCCGGGAACACCGGGGAGCTGTTTTTT
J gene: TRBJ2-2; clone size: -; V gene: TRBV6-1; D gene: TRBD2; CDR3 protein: CASSPRSLAGVSTGELFF; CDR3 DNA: TGTGCCAGCAGTCCACGCAGCCTAGCGGGAGTCTCCACCGGGGAGCTGTTTTTT
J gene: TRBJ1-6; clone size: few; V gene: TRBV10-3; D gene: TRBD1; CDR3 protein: CAISAGTGDNSPLHF; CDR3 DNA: TGTGCCATCAGTGCCGGGACAGGTGATAATTCACCCCTCCACTTT
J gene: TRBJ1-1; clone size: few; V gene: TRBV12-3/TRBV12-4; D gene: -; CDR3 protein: CASFQRPLLGVRAFRAFF; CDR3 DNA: TGTGCCAGTTTTCAACGCCCTTTGTTGGGGGTAAGAGCATTTCGAGCTTTCTTT
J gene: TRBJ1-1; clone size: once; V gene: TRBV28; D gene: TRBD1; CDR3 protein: CASSLSGTGTTEAFF; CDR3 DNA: TGTGCCAGCAGTTTATCTGGGACAGGTACCACTGAAGCTTTCTTT
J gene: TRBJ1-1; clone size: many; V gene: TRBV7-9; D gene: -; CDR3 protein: CASSLGDMEAFF; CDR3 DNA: TGTGCCAGCAGCTTAGGGGATATGGAAGCTTTCTTT
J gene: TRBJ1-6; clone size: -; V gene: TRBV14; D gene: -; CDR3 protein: CASSQVSRARGYNSPLHF; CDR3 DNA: TGTGCCAGCAGCCAAGTGTCAAGGGCCCGTGGATATAATTCACCCCTCCACTTT
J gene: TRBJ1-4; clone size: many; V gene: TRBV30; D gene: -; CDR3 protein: CAWSGRGWDEKLFF; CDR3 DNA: TGTGCCTGGAGTGGCCGGGGCTGGGATGAAAAACTGTTTTTT
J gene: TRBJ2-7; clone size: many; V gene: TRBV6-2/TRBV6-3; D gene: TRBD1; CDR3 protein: CASSRPGQGMHEQYF; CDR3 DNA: TGTGCCAGCAGCAGACCGGGACAGGGTATGCACGAGCAGTACTTC
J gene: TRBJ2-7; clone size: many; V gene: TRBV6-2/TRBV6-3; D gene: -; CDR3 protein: CASSYVGRSSYEQYF; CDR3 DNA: TGTGCCAGCAGTTACGTCGGTCGTAGCTCCTACGAGCAGTACTTC
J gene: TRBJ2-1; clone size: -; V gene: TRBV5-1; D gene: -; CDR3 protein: CASSGGFRGGGNEQFF; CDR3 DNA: TGCGCCAGCAGCGGGGGATTCAGGGGAGGTGGCAATGAGCAGTTCTTC
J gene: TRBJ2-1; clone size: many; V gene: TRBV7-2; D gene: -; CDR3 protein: CASSLGGIYNEQFF; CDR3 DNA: TGTGCCAGCAGCTTGGGCGGGATCTACAATGAGCAGTTCTTC
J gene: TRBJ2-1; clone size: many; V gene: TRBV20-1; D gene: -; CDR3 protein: CSALRRSYNEQFF; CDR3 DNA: TGCAGTGCTCTACGTCGCTCCTACAATGAGCAGTTCTTC
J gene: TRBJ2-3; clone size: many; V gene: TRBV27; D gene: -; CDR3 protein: CAISPTGIDTQYF; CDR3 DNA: TGTGCCATCTCCCCCACAGGGATAGATACGCAGTATTTT
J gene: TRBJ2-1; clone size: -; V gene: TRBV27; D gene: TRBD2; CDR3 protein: CASSLGRGLAGEISYEQFF; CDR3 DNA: TGTGCCAGCAGTTTGGGTCGGGGACTAGCGGGAGAAATTAGCTATGAGCAGTTCTTC
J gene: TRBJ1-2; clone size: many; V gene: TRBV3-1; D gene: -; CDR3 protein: CASSQDTGVNYGYTF; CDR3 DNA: TGTGCCAGCAGCCAAGACACCGGGGTTAACTATGGCTACACCTTC
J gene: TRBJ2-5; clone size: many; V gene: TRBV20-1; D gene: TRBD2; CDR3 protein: CSATSGTSERQETQYF; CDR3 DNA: TGCAGTGCTACCTCCGGGACTAGCGAAAGACAAGAGACCCAGTACTTC
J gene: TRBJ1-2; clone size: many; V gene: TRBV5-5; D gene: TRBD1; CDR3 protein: CASSRPGQGADYGYTF; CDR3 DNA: TGTGCCAGCAGCCGCCCGGGACAGGGGGCTGACTATGGCTACACCTTC
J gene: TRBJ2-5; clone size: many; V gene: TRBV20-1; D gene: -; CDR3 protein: CSANSGNQETQYF; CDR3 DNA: TGCAGTGCTAATAGCGGAAACCAAGAGACCCAGTACTTC
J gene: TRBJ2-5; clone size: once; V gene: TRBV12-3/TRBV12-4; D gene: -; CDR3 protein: CASSKGTAGETQYF; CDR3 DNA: TGTGCCAGCAGCAAAGGGACTGCGGGGGAGACCCAGTACTTC
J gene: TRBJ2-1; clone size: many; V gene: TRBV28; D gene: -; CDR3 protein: CASTRTNPAVGVNEQFF; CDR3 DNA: TGTGCCAGCACCAGGACTAACCCTGCGGTGGGGGTTAATGAGCAGTTCTTC
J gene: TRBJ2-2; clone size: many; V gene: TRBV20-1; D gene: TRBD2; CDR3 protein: CSARASGNTGELFF; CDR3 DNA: TGCAGTGCTAGGGCTAGCGGAAACACCGGGGAGCTGTTTTTT